Below are 13 T cell receptor beta chains sequenced from a single sample in a study of identical twins. TCRdb reanalysed the 5' RACE reads using MiXCR and keeps one entry per CDR3 protein. The repertoire includes roughly 710,000 distinct CDR3 sequences, over 5% of them detected once, and roughly 1.8% sits in the top ten. The sample comprised naive T cells sorted from blood. These receptors all stem from a man aged 18 to 29 in good health.

This clonotype was observed many times. The chain is built from TRBV10-3 and TRBJ2-1, with 11 bases aligning to TRBD1. The CDR3 loop spans 15 amino acids. Trimming at V came to 5 bases and at J to 7 bases, leaving 7 bases not matched to a gene. Germline V CDR1 and CDR2: ENHRY, SYGVKD. DNA for the CDR3: TGTGCCATCAGTCCTCAGGGACAGGGGGTGAATGAGCAGTTCTTC. The encoded protein is CAISPQGQGVNEQFF.

This clonotype was recorded at least ten times. This chain uses TRBV10-3 with TRBJ1-4; D is ambiguous. The CDR3 is made up of 14 amino acids. Trimming cost V 10 bases and J 7 bases, with 19 bases left between them. Germline V gives CDR1 ENHRY, CDR2 SYGVKD. The CDR3 coding sequence is TGTGCCACCCGGAAGGAGGAGATCGGTGAAAAACTGTTTTTT. This codes for CATRKEEIGEKLFF.

This clonotype occurred a few times. This chain connects TRBV20-1 to TRBJ1-5; D is ambiguous. The CDR3 is 14 residues long. With 2 bases removed from V and 1 base from J, the gap between germline ends came to 9 bases. Per the germline V gene, CDR1 is DFQATT and CDR2 is SNEGSKA (reference sequence). Here the CDR3 reads CSARYMKSNQPQHF. The CDR3, as DNA: TGCAGTGCTAGATATATGAAAAGCAATCAGCCCCAGCATTTT.

This clonotype turned up a few times. The chain uses TRBV2 and TRBJ2-7; D gene ambiguous. Trimming shortened V by 7 bases and J by 7 bases, and 11 bases separated the two germline ends. Germline V gene lookup returns CDR1 SNHLY and CDR2 FYNNEI. The length of the CDR3 is 11 residues. The CDR3 sequence is CASKEYAEQYV. Here the CDR3 DNA reads TGTGCCAGCAAAGAGTACGCTGAGCAGTACGTC.

This sequence joins TRBV5-1 and TRBJ2-1, with 10 bases that match TRBD2. V gave up 1 base and J gave up 7 bases; unmatched junction bases: 8. The V gene's germline CDR1 is SGHRS and CDR2 YFSETQ. The CDR3 is 16 residues long. The chain's CDR3 is CASSLKGLASLNEQFF. The CDR3 bases are TGCGCCAGCAGCTTGAAGGGACTAGCGAGCCTGAATGAGCAGTTCTTC.

This clonotype was seen many times. The chain carries TRBV12-3 or TRBV12-4 and TRBJ1-3; D is undetermined. The V end was cut by 5 bases, the J end by 4 bases, with 15 bases between. This CDR3 is built from 15 residues. The CDR3 reads CASSALSGVGNTIYF. For the CDR3, the DNA is TGTGCCAGCAGTGCCTTGTCCGGGGTGGGAAACACCATATATTTT.

This clonotype has a count of ten or more. The chain is built from TRBV12-3 or TRBV12-4 and TRBJ2-7; D is unclear. This CDR3 has 15 amino acids. The ends were cut back, 2 bases at V and 3 bases at J, with 14 bases in the middle. This CDR3 reads CASSLSSPRGYEQYF. The CDR3 coding sequence is TGTGCCAGCAGTTTATCCTCCCCACGAGGCTACGAGCAGTACTTC.

This clonotype was seen a few times. This chain uses TRBV6-1 with TRBJ2-3, with a weak D call TRBD2 (9 bases). V lost 8 bases, J lost 2 bases, and 29 bases lay in between. The CDR3 has 19 residues. Germline-derived CDR1 and CDR2 are MNHNS and SASEGT. In nucleotides, the CDR3 is TGTGCCAGCTCAGGGGGCGGGGAGGGTAGCGGGGGATTCACAGATACGCAGTATTTT. Translated: CASSGGGEGSGGFTDTQYF.

This clonotype was observed a handful of times. The chain links TRBV6-2 or TRBV6-3 to TRBJ2-5, with 8 positions matching TRBD2. CDR1 and CDR2 from the germline V gene are MNHEY and SVGEGT. This CDR3 is built from 16 residues. The ends lost 2 bases at V and 4 bases at J; junction bases unmatched: 9. The DNA for the CDR3 is TGTGCCAGCAGTTACACAACGGGAGGGCAAATAGAGACCCAGTACTTC. Residues: CASSYTTGGQIETQYF.

This clonotype has at least ten counts. This sequence joins TRBV14 and TRBJ2-3, with 10 nucleotides matching TRBD1. V shed 3 bases and J 6 bases; nucleotides not matched to a gene: 15. Germline V gene data show CDR1 as SGHDN and CDR2 as FVKESK. This CDR3 has 18 residues. The CDR3 sequence: CASSHRDRGYALRDTQYF. The CDR3 DNA reads as TGTGCCAGCAGCCATCGGGACAGGGGCTACGCGCTCCGCGATACGCAGTATTTT.

This clonotype was counted ten times or more. V usage is TRBV5-8 and J usage is TRBJ2-2, with D unresolved. V lost 2 bases to trimming and J lost 5 bases, with 10 bases between them. This CDR3 spans 14 amino acids. Germline assignment: CDR1 SGHTS and CDR2 YDEGEE. This CDR3 reads CASSLPRGTGELFF. The CDR3 nucleotides are TGTGCCAGCAGCTTACCCCGAGGTACCGGGGAGCTGTTTTTT.

This clonotype was found a few times. The gene calls are TRBV29-1 and TRBJ2-5; TRBD1 aligns across 9 bases. Germline V gene data show CDR1 as SQVTM and CDR2 as ANQGSEA. The J segment lost 4 bases and the V segment lost 7 bases, leaving 4 bases of the junction unmatched. This CDR3 is built from 12 residues. Here the CDR3 DNA reads TGCAGCGCCGGACAGGGGCGAGAGACCCAGTACTTC. It translates to CSAGQGRETQYF.

This clonotype was seen a handful of times. The gene calls are TRBV7-2 and TRBJ2-7; 7 bases fit TRBD1. CDR3 length equals 16 residues. Germline V gives CDR1 SGHTA, CDR2 FQGNSA. V shed 5 bases and J 1 base; nucleotides not matched to a gene: 11. As DNA, the CDR3 is TGTGCCAGCAGCCCATACTTGACAGGGATGTCCTACGAGCAGTACTTC. It encodes CASSPYLTGMSYEQYF. The variable domain in full, completed from reference TRBV7-2 and TRBJ2-7, reads GAGVSQSPSNKVTEKGKDVELRCDPISGHTALYWYRQSLGQGLEFLIYFQGNSAPDKSGLPSDRFSAERTGGSVSTLTIQRTQQEDSAVYLCASSPYLTGMSYEQYFGPGTRLTVT.